A selection of T cell receptor beta chains follows, all from one sample in a study of blood T cell repertoires in COVID-19. The method was immunoSEQ multiplex PCR; TCRdb's version includes in-frame clones alone and lacks a portion of them. The sample holds 100,000 to 120,000 clones, nearly 80% seen once. Sequencing input: peripheral blood. The receptor source for this set is a woman older than 75 with active or convalescent COVID-19. The CDR3 runs from the conserved cysteine through the conserved F or W.

j_call v_call cdr3_aa
TRBJ2-2 TRBV20-1 CSASSGPNTGELFF
TRBJ2-7 TRBV7-2 CASSLVDRGEQYF
TRBJ2-2 TRBV5-1 CASTLGGQGNTGELFF
TRBJ1-5 TRBV3-1/TRBV3-2 CASSRGRGRGSNQPQHF
TRBJ2-1 TRBV14 CASSRPRGPRANEQFF
TRBJ2-7 TRBV30 CAWGQGLPYEQYF
TRBJ2-5 TRBV2 CASSYLAGGETQYF
TRBJ1-4 TRBV7-9 CASSRGQGRDEKLFF
TRBJ2-6 TRBV5-1 CASSLEGPSGANVLTF
TRBJ2-3 TRBV5-6 CASSSWGSGANTDTQYF
TRBJ2-1 TRBV5-4 CASRPPGTSGSIFSDEQFF
TRBJ1-5 TRBV15 CATSRDHMRQPQHF
TRBJ2-7 TRBV19 CASSMVGDRPLRSYEQYF
TRBJ1-2 TRBV24-1 CATSGRPGETYGYTF
TRBJ2-7 TRBV6-5 CASSYSVAGRYEQYF
TRBJ1-1 TRBV21-1 CASSKGEGGCGTEAFF
TRBJ2-7 TRBV5-4 CASSRETTGTYEQYF
TRBJ1-3 TRBV6-5 CASTHTNSGNTIYF
TRBJ1-2 TRBV5-1 CASSTDRIGYTF
TRBJ2-5 TRBV6-5 CASSSAVGRAWETQYF
TRBJ2-1 TRBV5-1 CASRLAGSDEQFF
TRBJ1-1 TRBV7-2 CASSLQGRGTEAFF
TRBJ1-1 TRBV29-1 CSGIQGTDTEAFF
TRBJ2-7 TRBV29-1 CSVKSSGIGEQYF
TRBJ2-3 TRBV5-1 CASSLEGAPLDTQYF
TRBJ2-3 TRBV7-9 CASSSQATDTQYF
TRBJ2-5 TRBV28 CASTLGAGVETQYF
TRBJ2-7 TRBV7-9 CASSLSSTVGLFYEQYF
TRBJ2-5 TRBV5-1 CASSPPDRGGETQYF
TRBJ1-1 TRBV7-9 CASGRGNTEAFF
TRBJ2-7 TRBV11-2 CASSLAQAGGTGYEQYF
TRBJ2-3 TRBV28 CASLAGGADTQYF
TRBJ2-3 TRBV29-1 CSVEDVGQLNTQYF
TRBJ2-5 TRBV19 CASSIAGTQRETQYF
TRBJ1-4 TRBV7-2 CASSSNRGNEKLFF
TRBJ1-1 TRBV5-1 CASSGQGNTEAFF
TRBJ2-3 TRBV5-1 CASSPGLDPLTDTQYF
TRBJ2-3 TRBV9 CASSVETGSTDTQYF
TRBJ1-4 TRBV5-1 CASSSRGQSNEKLFF
TRBJ1-3 TRBV7-3 CASSPSPDKSWGNTIYF
TRBJ2-3 TRBV4-2 CASSLRGPGTDTQYF
TRBJ2-5 TRBV7-9 CASSPRPRGKETQYF
TRBJ2-2 TRBV9 CASSVGPWGEPGTGELFF
TRBJ1-2 TRBV29-1 CSVARQNYGYTF
TRBJ2-5 TRBV28 CASSLVTGQETQYF
TRBJ2-7 TRBV5-6 CASSFDRATYEQYF
TRBJ2-2 TRBV5-1 CASRGLAGDTGELFF
TRBJ2-7 TRBV5-1 CASSHGLAGPYEQYF